This is a list of T cell receptor beta chains from one sample in a study of T cell changes during pregnancy in multiple sclerosis. Sequencing used immunoSEQ multiplex PCR; TCRdb keeps in-frame clones, though not all of them. Of 70,000 to 85,000 clones in the sample, 90% to 95% were seen once. The material sequenced was peripheral blood, taken before pregnancy. Receptors were obtained from a female donor with multiple sclerosis, enrolled in a pregnancy study. Each CDR3 is given with its conserved first and last residue. Each record gives: J gene, V gene, clone size, D gene, CDR3 protein, CDR3 DNA. The D gene is left open where the match is weak. Expanded clones are given a class, and other clones once, few, many or no size at all.

>TRBJ2-7|TRBV5-1|NA|TRBD1
CASSSGNTGTGYEQYF
TGCGCCAGCAGCTCAGGAAACACCGGGACAGGGTACGAGCAGTACTTC
>TRBJ1-2|TRBV7-2|NA|NA
CASSHGREGDYGYTF
TGTGCCAGCAGCCATGGAAGGGAAGGGGACTATGGCTACACCTTC
>TRBJ2-5|TRBV28|NA|NA
CASSPSGLPKSGTQYF
TGTGCCAGCAGTCCAAGCGGCTTACCGAAATCAGGGACCCAGTACTTC
>TRBJ2-1|TRBV19|many|TRBD2
CASGPLAGGVEQFF
TGTGCCAGTGGGCCCCTAGCGGGAGGCGTGGAGCAGTTCTTC
>TRBJ1-1|TRBV30|NA|NA
CAWSVRRTEAFF
TGTGCCTGGAGTGTTAGGAGAACTGAAGCTTTCTTT
>TRBJ2-7|TRBV28|NA|NA
CASTSSLGLLYEQYF
TGTGCCAGCACTTCATCCCTGGGACTTCTGTACGAGCAGTACTTC
>TRBJ2-2|TRBV9|NA|NA
CASSVEIRADNTGELFF
TGTGCCAGCAGCGTAGAAATCAGGGCAGATAACACCGGGGAGCTGTTTTTT
>TRBJ1-5|TRBV2|NA|TRBD1
CASSVQGAIQPQHF
TGTGCCAGCAGTGTACAGGGGGCTATTCAGCCCCAGCATTTT
>TRBJ2-2|TRBV10-2|NA|NA
CASSETRITGELFF
TGCGCCAGCAGTGAGACTAGAATCACCGGGGAGCTGTTTTTT
>TRBJ1-2|TRBV15|NA|NA
CATSREEWSRGRFFYGYTF
TGTGCCACCAGCAGAGAGGAGTGGTCTAGGGGCCGGTTTTTCTATGGCTACACCTTC
>TRBJ2-5|TRBV29-1|NA|TRBD2
CSVETGRGGLQETQYF
TGCAGCGTTGAAACCGGGAGGGGGGGATTACAAGAGACCCAGTACTTC
>TRBJ2-3|TRBV5-1|NA|TRBD2
CASSLRTSGSTRDTQYF
TGCGCCAGCAGCTTGAGGACTAGCGGGAGTACACGGGATACGCAGTATTTT
>TRBJ2-7|TRBV2|NA|NA
CASSELGGAAGGF
TGTGCCAGCAGTGAACTTGGGGGGGCGGCTGGGGGCTTC
>TRBJ2-3|TRBV14|NA|TRBD2
CASSQPGLAGGPYTQYF
TGTGCCAGCAGTCAACCGGGACTAGCGGGAGGGCCATATACGCAGTATTTT
>TRBJ1-1|TRBV28|NA|NA
CASSFAGNTEAFF
TGTGCCAGCAGCTTTGCAGGGAACACTGAAGCTTTCTTT
>TRBJ1-2|TRBV30|NA|NA
CAWTLRGGYGYTF
TGTGCCTGGACACTCCGTGGAGGGTACGGCTACACCTTC
>TRBJ1-2|TRBV18|NA|NA
CASSARTYGYTF
TGTGCCAGCTCGGCCAGAACCTATGGCTACACCTTC
>TRBJ2-5|TRBV6-1|NA|NA
CASSGPGGGGKTQYF
TGTGCCAGCAGTGGCCCCGGTGGGGGCGGAAAGACCCAGTACTTC
>TRBJ1-2|TRBV27|NA|NA
CASRTVNYGYTF
TGTGCCAGTCGGACAGTTAACTATGGCTACACCTTC
>TRBJ2-3|TRBV6-6|NA|NA
CASSRTVPTDTQYF
TGTGCCAGCAGCCGGACAGTCCCCACAGATACGCAGTATTTT
>TRBJ2-1|TRBV27|NA|TRBD1
CASSFLKTGGLYNEQFF
TGTGCCAGCAGTTTCCTTAAAACAGGGGGTCTGTACAATGAGCAGTTCTTC
>TRBJ1-5|TRBV19|NA|NA
CASSTLPGPLNQPQHF
TGTGCCAGTAGTACCTTACCAGGTCCCTTAAATCAGCCCCAGCATTTT
>TRBJ2-7|TRBV16|NA|NA
CASSQSQASYEQYF
TGTGCCAGCAGCCAATCCCAGGCCTCCTACGAGCAGTACTTC
>TRBJ2-1|TRBV11-1|NA|TRBD2
CASSPGLAANEQFF
TGTGCCAGCAGCCCGGGACTAGCGGCTAATGAGCAGTTCTTC
>TRBJ2-3|TRBV6-5|NA|NA
CASSPLGDTQYF
TGTGCCAGCAGCCCCCTAGGAGATACGCAGTATTTT
>TRBJ2-3|TRBV4-1|NA|NA
CASSQDLQTDTQYF
TGCGCCAGCAGCCAAGATCTACAGACAGATACGCAGTATTTT
>TRBJ2-1|TRBV5-5|NA|NA
CASSPGPGNGGEQFF
TGTGCCAGCAGCCCCGGCCCGGGGAACGGCGGTGAGCAGTTCTTC
>TRBJ1-1|TRBV9|NA|TRBD1
CASSVATSLGQGKAFF
TGTGCCAGCAGCGTAGCCACATCCCTGGGACAGGGGAAAGCTTTCTTT
>TRBJ2-1|TRBV19|NA|TRBD2
CASAAGEYNEQFF
TGTGCCAGTGCAGCGGGAGAATACAATGAGCAGTTCTTC
>TRBJ1-1|TRBV5-4|NA|NA
CASSFIGGVEAFF
TGTGCCAGCAGCTTTATTGGGGGCGTTGAAGCTTTCTTT
>TRBJ2-3|TRBV9|NA|TRBD2
CASSFSGGLGYTDTQYF
TGTGCCAGCAGCTTCTCGGGGGGGCTCGGATACACAGATACGCAGTATTTT
>TRBJ2-1|TRBV5-6|NA|TRBD2
CASSLGTSGLDEQFF
TGTGCCAGCAGCTTGGGGACTAGCGGCCTGGATGAGCAGTTCTTC
>TRBJ2-1|TRBV7-6|NA|TRBD1
CASSPGQYNEQFF
TGTGCCAGCAGCCCGGGACAGTACAATGAGCAGTTCTTC
>TRBJ2-7|TRBV10-2|NA|NA
CASSAPGLPYEQYF
TGCGCCAGCAGTGCTCCGGGACTCCCCTACGAGCAGTACTTC
>TRBJ2-5|TRBV10-3|NA|NA
CAISETLETQYF
TGTGCCATCAGTGAGACTTTAGAGACCCAGTACTTC
>TRBJ2-1|TRBV5-8|NA|NA
CASSLDSPQRRGLLNEQFF
TGTGCCAGCAGCTTGGACTCACCGCAGCGGCGCGGGCTCCTCAATGAGCAGTTCTTC